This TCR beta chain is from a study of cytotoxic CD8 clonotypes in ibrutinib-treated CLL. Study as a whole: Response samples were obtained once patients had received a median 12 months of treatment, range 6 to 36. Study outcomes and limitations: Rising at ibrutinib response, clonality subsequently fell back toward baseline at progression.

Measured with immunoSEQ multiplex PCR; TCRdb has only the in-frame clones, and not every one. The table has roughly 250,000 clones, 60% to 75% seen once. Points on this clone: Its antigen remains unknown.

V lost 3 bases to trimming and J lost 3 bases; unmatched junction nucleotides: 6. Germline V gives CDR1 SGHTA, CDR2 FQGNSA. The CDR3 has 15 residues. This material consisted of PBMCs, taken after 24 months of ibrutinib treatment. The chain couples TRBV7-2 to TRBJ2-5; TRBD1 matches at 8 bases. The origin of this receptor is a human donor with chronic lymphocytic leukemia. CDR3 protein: CASSFLKTGEETQYF. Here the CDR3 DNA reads TGTGCCAGCAGCTTTCTGAAGACAGGGGAAGAGACCCAGTACTTC.